The clone carrying this TCR beta chain has only a few counts. The data belong to a study of T-cell memory formation after mild COVID-19. Study background: Clustering of TCRs was largely donor specific.

The CDR3 length is 14 residues. V dropped 4 bases and J dropped 5; count of bases not matched to a gene: 7. CDR1 is SEHNR and CDR2 is FQNEAQ in the germline V gene (reference sequence). TCRdb analysed the 5' RACE reads with MiXCR anew, one entry per CDR3 protein. The repertoire consists of some 450,000 distinct CDR3 sequences, with around 18% occurring once and the leading ten covering 7.5% to 9.5%. The specimen was PBMCs or a T cell subset sorted from them (not recorded which). This sequence joins TRBV7-9 and TRBJ1-1; 7 bases are a match to TRBD1. The clonotype originates from an adult woman who had mild COVID-19 (a few samples of this study predate the infection). Cell type and time point are not known. CDR3 DNA sequence: TGTGCCAGCAGCTCGTACAGGGGAGGGACTGAAGCTTTCTTT. Its protein product is CASSSYRGGTEAFF.